The entry that follows covers one TCR beta chain sequence. These data are taken from a study of blood T cell repertoires in COVID-19. V was pared by 0 bases and J by 0 bases, with 12 bases between. Per germline, CDR1 MNHNS and CDR2 SASEGT. The CDR3 spans 17 residues. Per the original data handling: Amplification from reference gene primers served as the basis for estimated nucleated cell counts. Generated by immunoSEQ multiplex PCR, the TCRdb table keeps only in-frame clones and is missing some. The DNA was the basis for D and trimming; V, J and clone size are from that table. The table lists about 82,000 clones, under 90% of them singletons.

The sample comprised peripheral blood. The chain uses TRBV6-1 and TRBJ1-3, with a weak D call TRBD1 (6 bases). The source is a woman in her thirties or forties with active or convalescent COVID-19. The CDR3 coding sequence is TGTGCCAGCAGTGAAGCTTCAGGGGTCGGCTCTGGAAACACCATATATTTT. As protein: CASSEASGVGSGNTIYF.